This record covers a single TCR beta chain. The antigen it recognizes is unknown. No much larger clonotype is one base removed from it; base qualities were not supplied. Libraries were built with 5' RACE. Sequenced on an Illumina HiSeq 2000. A universal primer binding site was added through template switching, and the final cDNA carried a unique molecular identifier so that TCR cDNA molecules could be counted accurately. Specific primers in the conserved constant-segment region were used to synthesize first-strand cDNA for TCR alpha and beta chains. Each cDNA library was double barcoded, with a SMART-Mk sample barcode plus Illumina barcodes, to control for contamination. Two successive PCR steps introduced TruSeq adapter sequences along with Illumina sample barcodes. TCR alpha and beta cDNA libraries were sequenced on the Illumina HiSeq platform with custom primers. The paper's data handling went like this. Raw reads were processed with MiGEC to extract unique molecular identifiers, and MiXCR was used to determine CDR3 positions. Recombination models were inferred per individual with the repgenHMM and IGoR tools using an EM algorithm. The tcR package in R was used for shared clonotype analysis, with sharing normalized by the product of cloneset sizes. Out-of-frame nonproductive sequences were analyzed to study raw recombination free of thymic and clonal selection effects. TCRdb reworked the public reads: Q25 trimming with fastp, MiXCR clone assembly, productive beta chains retained. Under each unique CDR3 protein, matching rows form one entry showing the most common genes and DNA. The V and J calls reflect TCRdb's pipeline rather than the authors' work. This sample comprises about 190,000 distinct CDR3 sequences, roughly 15% of them detected only once. Clones ranked in the top ten supply over 35% of the sample.

These data belong to a study of identical twins listed by TCRdb under 2016. Notes on the research overall: TCR alpha and beta repertoires from monozygotic twins, unrelated adults of various ages and cord blood were deep-sequenced to test whether fetal clonotypes persist. To rule out contamination, the twin experiments were replicated at different times with different library preparation protocols. Overall study outcomes, separate from this receptor: Invariant T cells such as MAIT and iNKT could partly confound zero-insertion analyses, although diverse VJ usage argued against such confounding for most clonotypes. Compared with coincidental sharing between unrelated individuals, out-of-frame TCR alpha sequences shared between twins had an excess of sequences with low generation probability. The excess sharing between twins in beta out-of-frame sequences was weaker because fewer shared sequences reduced the signal-to-noise ratio. Because the same donors could not be followed over many years, the conclusions depended on cross-sectional statistical analysis. Fewer insertions were carried by abundant cord blood beta clonotypes; a weaker similar trend was observed in young adult naive repertoires, while no such trend was observed in memory repertoires. In monozygotic twins, recombination models systematically underestimated out-of-frame TCR alpha sharing, but the models matched the sharing seen between unrelated individuals.

The CDR3, from cysteine to phenylalanine, totals 11 residues. The kept DNA is CDR3 alone, 33 bases in frame from the first base. The germline V gene yields SGHVS for CDR1 and FQNEAQ for CDR2. The junction shows trimming of 6 bases on V and 4 bases on J, plus 6 bases between the germline ends. Every donor was a healthy Caucasian. Three pairs of female monozygotic twins, all aged about 18 to 30 years, made up the twin cohort. CD4+ and CD8+ T cell populations were isolated with positive isolation kits from Invitrogen. These data were also filed under a second study, of T cells expressing NK-cell markers. As that second study puts it: TCR beta-chain repertoires were profiled in sorted CD3+CD56+NKG2C+, CD3+CD56+NKG2C- and CD3+CD56-NKG2C+ T-cell subsets from seven or eight donors. Among the eight sequenced donors, seven were HCMV-seropositive and one was HCMV-seronegative. To restrict sorting to alphabetaTCR-expressing T cells, an anti-gammadeltaTCR antibody was added in several experiments. In six donors, the dominant CD3+CD56+NKG2C+ clonotypes were among the top 10 CD8+ clonotypes and accounted for about 1.0-8% of CD8+ T cells. Those dominant clonotypes were again the most abundant among CD3+CD56-NKG2C+ cells in four donors, at about 25-65%. Whether the expanded NKG2C-expressing T cell clones were specific for HCMV antigens was left unclear. All eight donors whose samples were sequenced were randomly selected healthy volunteers, three of them men and five women. To determine HCMV serostatus, a commercial ELISA kit was used to detect HCMV-specific IgG in serum. Reads were demultiplexed and grouped by UMI with MIGEC, and clonotypes were assembled and quantified with MiTCR. To remove erroneous sequences, TCR cDNA sequences were retained only when supported by two or more reads. The tcR package was used for downstream repertoire analysis, and clonotypes were matched between fractions using CDR3 nucleotide sequence together with V segment. Antigen specificity was annotated against VDJdb with VDJmatch, allowing one amino acid substitution in CDR3.

Recombination linked TRBV7-8 to TRBJ1-2; the D gene lacks a confident call. The clonotype originates from a woman aged 18 to 35 in good health. The sample consisted of CD8+ T cells sorted from blood. Here the CDR3 is given as CASRDLYGYTF. The nucleotide sequence reads as follows: TGTGCCAGCAGGGACCTCTATGGCTACACCTTC.